This T cell receptor beta chain was recorded in a study of T-cell reconstitution after alpha-beta-depleted transplantation in children. TCRbeta library preparation incorporated unique molecular identifiers. MiXCR was run by TCRdb on the PCR reads, yielding one entry per CDR3 protein. Counted here are over 70,000 distinct CDR3 sequences, approximately 9.2% occurring once; the ten biggest clones make up more than 6.5%. This clonotype was recorded at least ten times. Between the trimmed V and J ends, which lost 0 bases and 0 bases, there was a span of 4 bases. Per germline, CDR1 SGHKS and CDR2 YYEKEE (reference sequence). The CDR3 extends over 15 amino acids.

The clonotype was recovered from a human donor who donated a stem cell graft to a child with congenital amegakaryocytic thrombocytopenia. The source material was PBMCs from the stem cell graft donor, sampled from the stem cell graft. V and J are TRBV5-5 and TRBJ1-6; D is ambiguous. CDR3 amino acids: CASSLENSYNSPLHF. CDR3 DNA sequence: TGTGCCAGCAGCTTGGAAAACTCCTATAATTCACCCCTCCACTTT.